Following are 20 T cell receptor beta chains from one sample sequenced in a study of lymphopenia after photon versus proton radiotherapy. Method: immunoSEQ multiplex PCR; TCRdb's copy keeps in-frame clones and lacks some. The repertoire holds roughly 58,000 clones, with roughly 87% as singletons. The material sequenced was peripheral blood, taken from a patient treated with proton-based radiotherapy. Source of these receptors: a man aged 80 or over with esophageal cancer.

The genes are TRBV4-3 and TRBJ1-1; 8 positions match TRBD1. The CDR3 sequence is 17 residues long. Losses at the gene ends were 0 bases for V and 4 bases for J; bases not matched to a gene: 10. In germline, CDR1 is LGHNA, CDR2 YSLEER. The CDR3 reads CASSQDRTGRGSTEAFF. DNA of the CDR3: TGCGCCAGCAGCCAAGATCGGACAGGGCGGGGAAGCACTGAAGCTTTCTTT.

The gene calls are TRBV4-1 and TRBJ2-5, with 8 bases aligning to TRBD2. Germline CDR1 MGHRA, CDR2 YSYEKL. The CDR3 length is 17 residues. Germline trimming cut 0 bases from V and 5 bases from J; bases unmatched to any gene: 11. The CDR3 spells CASSQEVTGGARETQYF. CDR3 nucleotide sequence: TGCGCCAGCAGCCAAGAGGTAACCGGGGGGGCCCGGGAGACCCAGTACTTC.

In its sample, this clone was seen once. The CDR3 DNA sequence: TGTGCCAGCAGCTCCAGTAGTGCGGGATGGGGGACAGATACGCAGTATTTT. As protein: CASSSSSAGWGTDTQYF. V is TRBV5-5 and J is TRBJ2-3; perhaps TRBD2 as D (6 bases). This CDR3 is built from 17 residues. Germline V gene sequence: CDR1 SGHKS, CDR2 YYEKEE (reference sequence). The V end was cut by 3 bases, the J end by 3 bases, with 20 bases between.

The chain couples TRBV7-2 to TRBJ1-2; 8 bases are shared with TRBD1. CDR1 and CDR2 from the germline V gene are SGHTA and FQGNSA. CDR3 length: 15 amino acids. The ends lost 1 base at V and 4 bases at J; junction bases unmatched: 5. The CDR3 loop reads CASSLGWTGIYGYTF. CDR3 sequence (DNA): TGTGCCAGCAGCTTAGGGTGGACAGGGATCTATGGCTACACCTTC.

The chain is built from TRBV18 and TRBJ1-2; D is unresolved. This CDR3 comprises 14 residues. Germline assignment: CDR1 KGHSH and CDR2 LQKENI. With 1 base removed from V and 3 bases from J, the gap between germline ends came to 9 bases. The CDR3 sequence is CASSPQSTDYGYTF. For the CDR3, the DNA is TGTGCCAGCTCACCACAGTCGACGGACTATGGCTACACCTTC. The full variable domain, with the rest looked up from reference TRBV18 and TRBJ1-2, is NAGVMQNPRHLVRRRGQEARLRCSPMKGHSHVYWYRQLPEEGLKFMVYLQKENIIDESGMPKERFSAEFPKEGPSILRIQQVVRGDSAAYFCASSPQSTDYGYTFGSGTRLTVV.

The chain links TRBV6-5 to TRBJ2-1; no reliable D call. Germline V gives CDR1 MNHEY, CDR2 SVGAGI. The CDR3 length is 15 residues. The V gene lost 0 bases and the J gene lost 6 bases, with 12 bases spanning the gap. This CDR3 reads CASSYSPVMTNEQFF. Here the CDR3 DNA reads TGTGCCAGCAGTTACTCGCCAGTTATGACCAATGAGCAGTTCTTC.

The chain has TRBV7-6 and TRBJ2-2; 7 positions match TRBD2. Trimming removed 3 bases from V and 0 bases from J; junction bases left unmatched: 4. The CDR3 spans 16 residues. The germline V gene encodes CDR1 SGHVS and CDR2 FNYEAQ. The CDR3 nucleotides read TGTGCCAGCAGCTTGACCAGCGGGGCGAACACCGGGGAGCTGTTTTTT. Its translation is CASSLTSGANTGELFF. Based on the CDR3 plus reference TRBV7-6 and TRBJ2-2, the full variable domain is GAGVSQSPRYKVTKRGQDVALRCDPISGHVSLYWYRQALGQGPEFLTYFNYEAQQDKSGLPNDRFSAERPEGSISTLTIQRTEQRDSAMYRCASSLTSGANTGELFFGEGSRLTVL.

This sequence joins TRBV18 and TRBJ2-7; D perhaps matches TRBD1 (6 bases). Looked up from germline, CDR1 is KGHSH and CDR2 is LQKENI. The ends were cut back, 5 bases at V and 0 bases at J, with 11 bases in the middle. CDR3 length: 14 residues. The CDR3 region has the DNA TGTGCCAGCTCAGAGACAGGAGACTCCTACGAGCAGTACTTC. It specifies CASSETGDSYEQYF.

This chain links TRBV6-6 with TRBJ1-5; D gene ambiguous. Germline V gives CDR1 MNHNY, CDR2 SVGAGI (reference sequence). Trimming shortened V by 0 bases and J by 7 bases, and 10 bases separated the two germline ends. This CDR3 region has 14 residues. The CDR3 loop reads CASSYSRLGQPQHF. CDR3 nucleotide sequence: TGTGCCAGCAGTTACTCGCGTCTAGGGCAGCCCCAGCATTTT.

The genes are TRBV18 and TRBJ2-7, with TRBD1 identical over 7 bases. Germline trimming cut 4 bases from V and 4 bases from J; bases unmatched to any gene: 16. The CDR3 contains 17 residues. Per germline, CDR1 KGHSH and CDR2 LQKENI. The DNA for the CDR3 is TGTGCCAGCTCACTACTGACTCCGGGACAGTATTCTTACGAGCAGTACTTC. As protein: CASSLLTPGQYSYEQYF.

A few counts support this clone. The chain joins TRBV7-3 to TRBJ2-2; D is perhaps TRBD1 (5 bases). Trimming stripped 4 bases from V and 5 bases from J, with 11 bases between. CDR3 size: 14 residues. CDR1 and CDR2 (germline): SGHTA, FQGTGA. In DNA, the CDR3 is TGTGCCAGCAGCTCCGGACAAATAACCGGGGAGCTGTTTTTT. Its translation is CASSSGQITGELFF.

The chain joins TRBV6-1 to TRBJ1-3, with D perhaps TRBD1 (5 bases). CDR3 length: 15 residues. CDR1 is MNHNS and CDR2 is SASEGT in the germline V gene. V shed 5 bases and J shed 0 bases, with 11 bases lying between them. Here the CDR3 reads CASSMGRFSGNTIYF. The CDR3 DNA reads TGTGCCAGCAGTATGGGACGGTTCTCTGGAAACACCATATATTTT.

The V call is TRBV2, the J call TRBJ1-2; D is ambiguous. The CDR3 totals 14 residues. The V end lost 6 bases, the J end lost 4 bases, and 15 bases lay between the germline ends. Germline-derived CDR1 and CDR2 are SNHLY and FYNNEI. This CDR3 is CASSLDLLIYGYTF. CDR3 sequence (DNA): TGTGCCAGCAGCCTGGACCTTCTTATCTATGGCTACACCTTC.

Ten or more counts support this clone. Other DNA sequences in the sample encode the same CDR3. The chain uses TRBV27 and TRBJ1-3; possible D gene TRBD1, 5 bases. The V and J ends lost 2 bases and 2 bases respectively, with 7 bases between them. CDR1 is MNHEY and CDR2 is SMNVEV in the germline V gene (reference sequence). CDR3 length equals 14 residues. The CDR3 spells CASSLRGPGNTIYF. CDR3 bases: TGTGCCAGCAGTTTACGGGGCCCTGGAAACACCATATATTTT.

V usage is TRBV7-2 and J usage is TRBJ2-1; D may match TRBD1 or TRBD2 (5 bases each). From germline, CDR1 is SGHTA and CDR2 FQGNSA. The CDR3 runs 15 residues. Between the trimmed V and J ends, which lost 5 bases and 0 bases, there was a span of 11 bases. The CDR3 protein is CASSVSGSSYNEQFF. CDR3 coding DNA: TGTGCCAGCAGCGTCTCAGGGAGCTCCTACAATGAGCAGTTCTTC.

V and J are TRBV19 and TRBJ1-1; 8 bases match TRBD1. V dropped 5 bases and J dropped 0; count of bases not matched to a gene: 5. In germline, CDR1 is LNHDA, CDR2 SQIVND (reference sequence). This CDR3 spans 15 amino acids. The DNA of the CDR3 is TGTGCCAGTAGTTCGACAGGGGCGATGAACACTGAAGCTTTCTTT. Protein sequence: CASSSTGAMNTEAFF.

The V and J genes are TRBV11-3 and TRBJ2-7, with D hard to call. Trimming left V 0 bases short and J 2 bases short, with 5 bases between. The CDR3 totals 13 residues. CDR1 is SGHNT and CDR2 is YENEEA in the germline V gene. In DNA, the CDR3 is TGTGCCAGCAGCTTAGAGCCTACCTACGAGCAGTACTTC. This encodes CASSLEPTYEQYF.

V usage is TRBV9 and J usage is TRBJ2-7; 8 nucleotides match TRBD2. The CDR3 has 15 amino acids. The junction had 9 bases not matched to a gene; V was cut back by 4 bases and J by 3 bases. CDR1 and CDR2 (germline): SGDLS, YYNGEE. CDR3 sequence reads: CASSYQAGVGYEQYF. The CDR3 nucleotides are TGTGCCAGCAGCTACCAAGCGGGAGTGGGCTACGAGCAGTACTTC.

The V and J genes are TRBV7-8 and TRBJ2-7; D assignment may be TRBD1 or TRBD2 (5 bases each). The V end was cut by 5 bases, the J end by 0 bases, with 23 bases between. In germline, CDR1 is SGHVS, CDR2 FQNEAQ. The CDR3 consists of 18 residues. This CDR3 is CASSPNTLRGRNSYEQYF. The CDR3 DNA reads as TGTGCCAGCAGCCCAAACACACTAAGGGGACGGAACTCCTACGAGCAGTACTTC.

As DNA, the CDR3 is TGTGCCAGCTCACAGACGGTCGCCAGGGATAATTCACCCCTCCACTTT. Residues: CASSQTVARDNSPLHF. J is TRBJ1-6 and V is TRBV18, with a weak D call TRBD1 (5 bases). This CDR3 is built from 16 residues. Germline V lookup: CDR1 KGHSH, CDR2 LQKENI. The V gene lost 4 bases and the J gene lost 5 bases, with 15 bases spanning the gap.